What follows is one T cell receptor (beta chain) and its context. This clonotype was detected ten times or more. What antigen it recognizes has not been identified. Per-base qualities were not stored, and no clone one base away is much larger. These data originate in a study of CD8 T cells in ankylosing spondylitis (TCRdb year 2017). For the study in its entirety: The study set out to find disease-linked TCR variants by profiling T cell receptor beta repertoires in ankylosing spondylitis patients and healthy donors. The full study cohort was made up of roughly 25 ankylosing spondylitis patients and 108 healthy donors. Peripheral blood samples were taken, and synovial fluid was additionally collected from ankylosing spondylitis patients. Study-wide findings and limitations: The disease-linked clones were reported as significantly enriched in matched synovial fluid samples from ankylosing spondylitis patients. Blood from ankylosing spondylitis patients appeared to be characterized by a TCR beta motif made up of several highly homologous amino acid variants. The disease-linked clones showed a CD8+ phenotype and occurred at relatively low frequencies in peripheral blood. Some TCR beta motif variants had previously been reported in synovial fluid and blood of reactive arthritis patients, which suggested common disease-initiation mechanisms.

The instrument was an Illumina HiSeq 2500. Quantitative 5'-RACE with molecular barcodes was used to prepare TCR beta libraries. Per the source publication's procedure: Disease-linked TCR variants were identified with a new computational method built on a probabilistic model of VDJ rearrangement. In TCRdb, the public reads were trimmed at Q25 with fastp and aligned with MiXCR, with productive beta chains retained. Each entry merges the rows of one CDR3 protein and shows their most common DNA and genes. The V and J calls and clone size come from TCRdb's table, not from the authors' own analysis. The sample data list tens of thousands of distinct CDR3 sequences, and 9.5% to 11% of these were observed just once. 1.2% to 1.5% of the sample rests with the top ten. For CDR1 and CDR2, the germline V gene lists ENHRY and SYGVKD. Measured from the cysteine to the phenylalanine, the CDR3 is 14 residues long. Only CDR3 DNA remains: 42 bases, in frame from the first base. V and J are truncated by 3 bases and 0 bases respectively, leaving an intervening sequence of 6 bases.

The source is a male donor with ankylosing spondylitis or in good health (not recorded which). The sequencing sample was made of blood, either unsorted or a sorted T cell fraction (not recorded which). This chain joins TRBV10-3 to TRBJ1-5, with the D gene uncertain. The bases are TGTGCCATCAGTGAACCTACTAGCAATCAGCCCCAGCATTTT. Translated, it reads CAISEPTSNQPQHF.